The entry below gives a single T cell receptor (beta chain) sequence along with its context. The target antigen is unknown. The data originate from a study of cytomegalovirus exposure and HLA in healthy donors. Germline assignment: CDR1 MNHNS and CDR2 SASEGT. There are 15 residues in the CDR3. V was cut by 6 bases and J by 9 bases, with 21 bases left in between. Overall study results and limits: Listed as cytomegalovirus-associated were 150 to 200 TCR beta chains.

Despite likely unrecorded immune exposures, the donors were nominally healthy at the time of sampling. The PCR contained 60 Vbeta and 13 Jbeta primers. The repertoire was sequenced with immunoSEQ multiplex PCR; TCRdb's copy has only in-frame clones and lacks some. The sample data list around 160,000 clones. Sequencing was carried out using PBMCs. The clonotype comes from a woman aged 50 to 65 in good health and CMV-seronegative. The chain combines TRBV6-1 with TRBJ2-1; D might be TRBD2 (7 bases). The CDR3 loop is CASREGGEGAGEQFF. DNA for the CDR3: TGTGCCAGCAGGGAGGGGGGGGAGGGTGCGGGTGAGCAGTTCTTC.